Included here is one TCR beta chain sequence, with context. This sample is drawn from a study of T cell changes during pregnancy in multiple sclerosis. Trimming stripped 3 bases from V and 2 bases from J, with 11 bases between. CDR3 length equals 14 residues. Germline V gene data show CDR1 as SNHLY and CDR2 as FYNNEI. Measured with immunoSEQ multiplex PCR; TCRdb has only the in-frame clones, and not every one. Here the sample spans approximately 32,000 clones, about 92% being singletons. This receptor was identified in a female donor with multiple sclerosis, enrolled in a pregnancy study. Here the sequenced sample was CD8+ T cells from peripheral blood mononuclear cells, taken in the first trimester of pregnancy. The chain joins TRBV2 to TRBJ2-7; D unclear. The CDR3 reads CASSDSSLTYEQYF. The CDR3 DNA reads TGTGCCAGCAGTGACAGTTCTCTTACCTACGAGCAGTACTTC.